These 22 T cell receptor beta chains share one sample of origin, sequenced in a study of technical replicates of blood from a few donors. Assay used: immunoSEQ multiplex PCR; TCRdb lists only in-frame clones, some missing. The sample holds about 68,000 clones, nearly 98% seen once. Source material: T cells isolated from PBMCs. The origin of the receptors is a human donor in good health.

This clone was seen a single time. The V call is TRBV4-1, the J call TRBJ2-1, with D hard to call. V lost 3 bases and J 6 bases, leaving 12 bases between the germline ends. CDR3 length equals 14 residues. The germline V gene has CDR1 MGHRA and CDR2 YSYEKL. The CDR3 protein is CASSHTVSRNEQFF. DNA of the CDR3: TGCGCCAGCAGCCACACTGTTAGCCGCAATGAGCAGTTCTTC.

The DNA of the CDR3 is TGTGCCAGCAGCCAAGAAGGGGTCTACTCCTACAATGAGCAGTTCTTC. Translating gives CASSQEGVYSYNEQFF. The J gene is TRBJ2-1, the V gene TRBV4-2; perhaps TRBD1 as D (5 bases). Trimming left V 0 bases short and J 0 bases short, with 9 bases between. The CDR3 length is 16 residues. CDR1 is LGHNA, CDR2 YNFKEQ, per germline.

The V and J genes are TRBV29-1 and TRBJ2-4, with 11 bases aligning to TRBD1. The V gene's germline CDR1 is SQVTM and CDR2 ANQGSEA. CDR3 length equals 18 residues. J was trimmed by 3 bases and V by 6 bases; bases with no gene match: 16. CDR3: CSVGPGTGGSVGKNIQYF. DNA of the CDR3: TGCAGCGTCGGCCCCGGGACAGGGGGGTCGGTAGGCAAAAACATTCAGTACTTC.

The chain combines TRBV7-2 with TRBJ2-7; TRBD2 might be the D (6 bases). V lost 1 base to trimming and J lost 4 bases, with 8 bases between them. Looked up from germline, CDR1 is SGHTA and CDR2 is FQGNSA. The CDR3 covers 13 residues. The CDR3 nucleotides are TGTGCCAGCAGCTTAGAGGACTATTACGAGCAGTACTTC. This gives the protein CASSLEDYYEQYF. Drawing the rest from reference TRBV7-2 and TRBJ2-7, the complete variable domain is GAGVSQSPSNKVTEKGKDVELRCDPISGHTALYWYRQSLGQGLEFLIYFQGNSAPDKSGLPSDRFSAERTGGSVSTLTIQRTQQEDSAVYLCASSLEDYYEQYFGPGTRLTVT.

The genes are TRBV29-1 and TRBJ2-2; the D gene is possibly TRBD1 (5 bases). This CDR3 is built from 14 residues. From germline, CDR1 is SQVTM and CDR2 ANQGSEA. Trimming took off 7 bases at V and 1 base at J, with 13 bases between the two ends. The CDR3 is CSASVQGNTGELFF. The CDR3, as DNA: TGCAGCGCATCGGTGCAGGGGAACACCGGGGAGCTGTTTTTT.

The chain is built from TRBV28 and TRBJ2-7; 8 bases fit TRBD1. Trimming at V came to 0 bases and at J to 3 bases, leaving 4 bases not matched to a gene. This CDR3 spans 15 amino acids. Germline V gives CDR1 MDHEN, CDR2 SYDVKM. CDR3 region: CASSLWGTGYYEQYF. In DNA, the CDR3 is TGTGCCAGCAGTTTATGGGGGACAGGCTACTACGAGCAGTACTTC.

The rearrangement links TRBV7-2 to TRBJ1-1; no clear D gene. The CDR3 loop spans 13 amino acids. V gave up 5 bases and J gave up 4 bases, with 11 bases separating them. Germline V gene sequence: CDR1 SGHTA, CDR2 FQGNSA. The DNA of the CDR3 is TGTGCCAGCAGCCCCGAGAGAGCCACTGAAGCTTTCTTT. It is translated as CASSPERATEAFF.

V and J are TRBV6-5 and TRBJ1-5; 9 positions agree with TRBD1. Germline assignment: CDR1 MNHEY and CDR2 SVGAGI. V gave up 5 bases and J gave up 6 bases; unmatched junction bases: 5. The CDR3 sequence is 14 residues long. Here the CDR3 DNA reads TGTGCCAGCAGTGGGGACAGGGCCTCTCAGCCCCAGCATTTT. Its protein is CASSGDRASQPQHF.

This chain connects TRBV6-4 to TRBJ1-2; no reliable D call. This CDR3 region has 13 residues. Germline V gene sequence: CDR1 MRHNA, CDR2 SNTAGT. V lost 7 bases to trimming and J lost 5 bases, with 14 bases between them. This CDR3 is CASKGVGQYGYTF. Here the CDR3 DNA reads TGTGCCAGCAAGGGAGTAGGGCAATATGGCTACACCTTC.

The rearrangement uses TRBV5-6 and TRBJ2-7, with unresolved D. V was trimmed by 4 bases and J by 7 bases, leaving 9 bases between them. This CDR3 is 11 amino acids long. Germline V CDR1 and CDR2: SGHDT, YYEEEE. Here the CDR3 reads CASSSTQEQYF. The DNA of the CDR3 is TGTGCCAGCAGCAGTACACAGGAGCAGTACTTC.

V is TRBV5-1 and J is TRBJ1-1; TRBD1 aligns across 7 bases. The V gene's germline CDR1 is SGHRS and CDR2 YFSETQ. With V trimmed by 2 bases and J by 10 bases, 8 bases remained unmatched. This CDR3 region has 13 residues. The chain's CDR3 is CASSFQDRVGAFF. The CDR3 nucleotides are TGCGCCAGCAGCTTTCAAGACAGGGTGGGAGCTTTCTTT.

This chain links TRBV29-1 with TRBJ2-7; 11 positions match TRBD1. Trimming cost V 4 bases and J 4 bases; bases outside gene matches: 3. Germline V gene data show CDR1 as SQVTM and CDR2 as ANQGSEA. This CDR3 has 13 amino acids. The DNA of the CDR3 is TGCAGCGTTGGGACAGGGGGCAGGTACGAGCAGTACTTC. Amino acids: CSVGTGGRYEQYF.

This clone occurred once. The rearrangement uses TRBV7-9 and TRBJ1-2; perhaps TRBD1 as D (6 bases). Per the germline V gene, CDR1 is SEHNR and CDR2 is FQNEAQ (reference sequence). The CDR3 sequence is 17 residues long. V shed 4 bases and J shed 3 bases, with 21 bases lying between them. The DNA for the CDR3 is TGTGCCAGCAGCTCTTCTGAACAGGGCCTAGGAGACTATGGCTACACCTTC. Its translation: CASSSSEQGLGDYGYTF.

This chain joins TRBV28 and TRBJ1-2; TRBD1 is a possible D gene (6 bases). This CDR3 is 11 amino acids long. Trimming removed 3 bases at V and 8 bases at J, with 7 bases between. Germline V gene sequence: CDR1 MDHEN, CDR2 SYDVKM. This CDR3 is CASSFGTGYTF. CDR3 nucleotide sequence: TGTGCCAGCAGTTTTGGGACAGGCTACACCTTC.

The V and J genes are TRBV7-9 and TRBJ1-1; a weak D match, TRBD1 (5 bases). In germline, CDR1 is SEHNR, CDR2 FQNEAQ (reference sequence). The CDR3 is 13 amino acids. V was pared by 3 bases and J by 5 bases, with 10 bases between. CDR3 residues: CASSLDGGTEAFF. CDR3 coding DNA: TGTGCCAGCAGCTTGGACGGGGGGACTGAAGCTTTCTTT. Using reference TRBV7-9 and TRBJ1-1 for the parts outside the CDR3, the full variable domain is DTGVSQNPRHKITKRGQNVTFRCDPISEHNRLYWYRQTLGQGPEFLTYFQNEAQLEKSRLLSDRFSAERPKGSFSTLEIQRTEQGDSAMYLCASSLDGGTEAFFGQGTRLTVV.

The chain uses TRBV7-2 and TRBJ1-4; the D is unclear. The CDR3 is made up of 15 amino acids. The germline gives CDR1 SGHTA, CDR2 FQGNSA. V was clipped by 0 bases and J by 7 bases, with 12 bases between them. The CDR3 reads CASSLAREGREKLFF. The CDR3 bases are TGTGCCAGCAGCTTAGCGCGGGAAGGGCGTGAAAAACTGTTTTTT.

The chain recombines TRBV6-6 with TRBJ1-4, with D perhaps TRBD1 (5 bases). The CDR3 is made up of 15 amino acids. V gave up 7 bases and J gave up 4 bases, with 16 bases separating them. Germline CDR1 MNHNY, CDR2 SVGAGI (reference sequence). CDR3 protein: CASIREQVLNEKLFF. In nucleotides, the CDR3 is TGTGCCAGCATTAGGGAACAGGTTCTTAATGAAAAACTGTTTTTT.

The chain has TRBV9 and TRBJ2-1; D remains ambiguous. Germline CDR1 is SGDLS and CDR2 is YYNGEE. Trimming stripped 0 bases from V and 5 bases from J, with 6 bases between. This CDR3 is 13 amino acids long. The CDR3 nucleotides are TGTGCCAGCAGCGTAGCCCCGGACAATGAGCAGTTCTTC. This sequence encodes CASSVAPDNEQFF. The entire variable domain, with the rest obtained from reference TRBV9 and TRBJ2-1, is as follows: DSGVTQTPKHLITATGQRVTLRCSPRSGDLSVYWYQQSLDQGLQFLIQYYNGEERAKGNILERFSAQQFPDLHSELNLSSLELGDSALYFCASSVAPDNEQFFGPGTRLTVL.

This clone was observed a single time. This sequence joins TRBV28 and TRBJ2-7; 10 bases align to TRBD1. V trimming: 8 bases; J trimming: 7 bases; junction bases outside the gene matches: 8. Per the germline V gene, CDR1 is MDHEN and CDR2 is SYDVKM. The CDR3 runs to 13 residues. DNA of the CDR3: TGTGCCAGCTGGGGGACAGGGGATGGGGAGCAGTACTTC. Its translation is CASWGTGDGEQYF.

This rearrangement joins TRBV19 to TRBJ2-2; 7 bases are shared with TRBD1. The trim removed 7 bases at V and 6 bases at J, leaving 5 bases unmatched. This CDR3 spans 13 amino acids. CDR1 LNHDA and CDR2 SQIVND come from the germline V gene (reference sequence). CDR3 loop: CASTDRAPGELFF. The DNA of the CDR3 is TGTGCCAGTACCGACAGGGCCCCCGGGGAGCTGTTTTTT. The full variable domain, its missing parts supplied by reference TRBV19 and TRBJ2-2, is DGGITQSPKYLFRKEGQNVTLSCEQNLNHDAMYWYRQDPGQGLRLIYYSQIVNDFQKGDIAEGYSVSREKKESFPLTVTSAQKNPTAFYLCASTDRAPGELFFGEGSRLTVL.

The gene calls are TRBV27 and TRBJ1-5, with 9 bases that match TRBD1. The CDR3 runs 14 residues. Per the germline V gene, CDR1 is MNHEY and CDR2 is SMNVEV (reference sequence). V lost 6 bases, J lost 10 bases, and 10 bases stayed unmatched. In nucleotides, the CDR3 is TGTGCCAGCAGAGCAGGGGACAGGGACGGACCCCAGCATTTT. This encodes CASRAGDRDGPQHF.

This clone appeared once. The rearrangement uses TRBV7-2 and TRBJ1-2; the D is unclear. The germline CDR1 and CDR2 sequences are SGHTA and FQGNSA. The CDR3 sequence is 13 residues long. The germline V and J ends were trimmed by 1 base and 4 bases, with 7 bases remaining between them. The CDR3 nucleotides read TGTGCCAGCAGCTTAGGCAGCGGCTATGGCTACACCTTC. As protein: CASSLGSGYGYTF. The variable domain in full, completed from reference TRBV7-2 and TRBJ1-2, reads GAGVSQSPSNKVTEKGKDVELRCDPISGHTALYWYRQSLGQGLEFLIYFQGNSAPDKSGLPSDRFSAERTGGSVSTLTIQRTQQEDSAVYLCASSLGSGYGYTFGSGTRLTVV.